A single sample gave rise to the 5 T cell receptor beta chains below, sequenced in a study of blood T cell repertoires in COVID-19 (dated by TCRdb to the early 2020s). Library preparation was by the immunoSEQ multiplex PCR assay. Held by TCRdb, this immuneACCESS table contains in-frame sequences only and omits some clones. Under half of the omission traces to an unresolved V gene where checked; the cause of the rest is unknown. This sample has roughly 300,000 clones in its table, and roughly 87% of those were observed once. The top ten clones comprise approximately 5.2% of the sample. The sample taken for sequencing was PBMCs or T cells enriched from blood (not recorded which). Receptors originate from a woman in her thirties who had recovered from COVID-19.

The rearrangement joins TRBV5-1 to TRBJ2-3; 7 nucleotides line up with TRBD1. The CDR3 length is 15 residues. Trimming took 1 base from V and 6 from J; bases not matched to a gene: 8. Germline CDR1 SGHRS, CDR2 YFSETQ. DNA for the CDR3: TGCGCCAGCAGCTTGTGGAGTAAGGGGGCGGATACGCAGTATTTT. It translates to CASSLWSKGADTQYF.

V usage is TRBV3-1 (or the pseudogene TRBV3-2) and J usage is TRBJ1-5; D is ambiguous. Trimming removed 4 bases from V and 4 bases from J, with 11 bases in between. This CDR3 spans 14 amino acids. Per the germline V gene, CDR1 is LGHDT and CDR2 is YNNKEL (reference sequence). The CDR3 region has the DNA TGTGCCAGCAGCCGCGACGGGATTAATCAGCCCCAGCATTTT. This codes for CASSRDGINQPQHF.

This sequence joins TRBV19 and TRBJ2-7; weak D call: TRBD2 (5 bases). Germline assignment: CDR1 LNHDA and CDR2 SQIVND (reference sequence). This CDR3 region has 15 residues. V lost 5 bases and J lost 0, with 14 bases in between. CDR3: CASSPSRGPSYEQYF. CDR3 sequence (DNA): TGTGCCAGTAGTCCCAGCCGAGGGCCCTCCTACGAGCAGTACTTC.

This chain joins TRBV5-4 and TRBJ1-1; D uncertain. Germline values: CDR1 SGHNT, CDR2 YYREEE (reference sequence). Trimming took 5 bases from V and 2 from J, leaving 13 bases between them. This CDR3 has 14 amino acids. The CDR3 sequence: CASRDWGGNTEAFF. The CDR3 DNA reads as TGTGCCAGCAGGGATTGGGGAGGAAACACTGAAGCTTTCTTT.

CDR3 residues: CASTTSHRGGYTF. CDR3 bases: TGTGCCAGCACCACGAGCCACAGGGGCGGCTACACCTTC. The chain joins TRBV5-6 to TRBJ1-2; TRBD1 aligns across 7 bases. CDR3 length: 13 amino acids. Germline assignment: CDR1 SGHDT and CDR2 YYEEEE. V lost 6 bases, J lost 8 bases, and 10 bases stayed unmatched.